This T cell receptor (beta chain) came from a study of T cells in Graves' hyperthyroidism and ophthalmopathy. About this clonotype: The antigen is not known.

Overall study findings and caveats: The model anticipated ophthalmopathy a median approximately 6.5 months pre-onset.

Disease duration under 2 months; hyperthyroidism patients were aged 18 to 65. Clinical symptoms, serum thyroxine, TRAb, thyroid ultrasound and orbital computed tomography informed diagnoses. Germline assignment: CDR1 SEHNR and CDR2 FQNEAQ (reference sequence). The V gene end was trimmed by 6 bases and the J gene end by 4 bases; junction bases not matched to a gene: 8. This CDR3 contains 14 residues. Amplification of TCR beta CDR3 regions was performed using RNA transcripts as template. First-round RT-PCR with HTBI primers amplified the TCR CDR3 region. Via MiXCR, TCRdb re-called the multiplex PCR reads, giving one row per CDR3 protein. The table has about 540,000 distinct CDR3 sequences, just over 45% seen once.

Sequencing used peripheral blood or thyroid tissue (not recorded which). The chain combines TRBV7-9 with TRBJ1-1; 7 bases agree with TRBD1. This clonotype originated in a woman in her late teens or twenties with Graves' hyperthyroidism. The DNA of the CDR3 is TGTGCCAGCAGTCCGGGGGCAGGGGGCACTGAAGCTTTCTTT. Amino acid sequence: CASSPGAGGTEAFF.